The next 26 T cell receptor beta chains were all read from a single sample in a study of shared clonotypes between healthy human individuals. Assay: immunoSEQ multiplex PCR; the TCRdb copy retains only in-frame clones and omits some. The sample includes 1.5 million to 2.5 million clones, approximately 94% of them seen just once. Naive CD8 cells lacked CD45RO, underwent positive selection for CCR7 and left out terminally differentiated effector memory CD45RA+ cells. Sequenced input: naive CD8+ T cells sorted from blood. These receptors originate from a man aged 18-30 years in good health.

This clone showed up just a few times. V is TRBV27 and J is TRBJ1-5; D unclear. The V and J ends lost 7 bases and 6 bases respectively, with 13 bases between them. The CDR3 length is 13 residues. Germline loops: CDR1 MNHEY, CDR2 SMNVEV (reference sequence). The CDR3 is CASTPGPGQPQHF. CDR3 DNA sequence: TGTGCCAGCACTCCAGGCCCGGGTCAGCCCCAGCATTTT.

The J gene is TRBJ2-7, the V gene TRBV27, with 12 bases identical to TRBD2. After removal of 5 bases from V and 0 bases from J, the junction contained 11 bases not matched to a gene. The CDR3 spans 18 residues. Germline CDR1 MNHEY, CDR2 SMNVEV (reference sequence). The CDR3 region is CASSGPGLAGSSSYEQYF. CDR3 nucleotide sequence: TGTGCCAGCAGTGGTCCGGGACTAGCGGGCTCAAGCTCCTACGAGCAGTACTTC.

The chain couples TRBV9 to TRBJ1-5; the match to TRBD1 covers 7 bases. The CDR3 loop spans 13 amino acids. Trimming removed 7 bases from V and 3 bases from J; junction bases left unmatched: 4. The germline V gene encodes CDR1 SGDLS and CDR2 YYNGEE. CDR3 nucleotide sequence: TGTGCCAGCGATCAGGGGGACAATCAGCCCCAGCATTTT. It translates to CASDQGDNQPQHF.

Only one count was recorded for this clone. CDR3: CAISAPSTSSGELFF. The CDR3 DNA follows: TGTGCCATCAGTGCGCCCAGTACTAGCTCCGGGGAGCTGTTTTTT. V is TRBV10-3 and J is TRBJ2-2, with D possibly matching TRBD2 (6 bases). Germline lookup yields CDR1 ENHRY and CDR2 SYGVKD. CDR3 length: 15 residues. V shed 4 bases and J shed 6 bases, with 15 bases lying between them.

CDR3 residues: CATSRDDTGPQHF. In DNA, the CDR3 is TGTGCCACCAGCAGAGACGATACGGGCCCCCAGCATTTT. The V and J genes are TRBV15 and TRBJ1-5; D gene uncertain. The CDR3 covers 13 residues. Germline CDR1 is LNHNV and CDR2 is YYDKDF (reference sequence). Trimming shortened V by 0 bases and J by 10 bases, and 10 bases separated the two germline ends.

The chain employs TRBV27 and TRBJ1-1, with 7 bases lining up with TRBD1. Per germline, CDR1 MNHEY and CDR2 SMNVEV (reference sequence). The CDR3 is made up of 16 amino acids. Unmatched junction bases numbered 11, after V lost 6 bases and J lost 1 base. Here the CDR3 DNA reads TGTGCCAGCAGCCGTGGCCTGGGACAGCCGAACACTGAAGCTTTCTTT. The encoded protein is CASSRGLGQPNTEAFF.

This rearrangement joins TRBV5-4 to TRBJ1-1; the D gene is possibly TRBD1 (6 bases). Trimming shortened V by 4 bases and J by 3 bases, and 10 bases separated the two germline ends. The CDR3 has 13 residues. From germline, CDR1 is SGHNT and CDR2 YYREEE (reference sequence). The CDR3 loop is CASSPDSYTEAFF. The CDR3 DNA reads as TGTGCCAGCAGCCCGGACAGCTACACTGAAGCTTTCTTT.

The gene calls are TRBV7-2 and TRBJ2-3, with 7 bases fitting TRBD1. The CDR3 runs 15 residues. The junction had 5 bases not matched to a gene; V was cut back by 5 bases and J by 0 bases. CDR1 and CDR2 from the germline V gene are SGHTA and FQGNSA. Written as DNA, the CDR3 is TGTGCCAGCAGCGGCGACAGGGAGAGCACAGATACGCAGTATTTT. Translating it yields CASSGDRESTDTQYF.

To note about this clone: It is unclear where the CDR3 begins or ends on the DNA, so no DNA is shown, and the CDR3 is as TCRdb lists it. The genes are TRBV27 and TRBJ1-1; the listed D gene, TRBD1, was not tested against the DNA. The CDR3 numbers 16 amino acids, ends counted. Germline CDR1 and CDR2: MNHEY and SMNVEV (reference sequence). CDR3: CASSSSTGEVNTEAFF.

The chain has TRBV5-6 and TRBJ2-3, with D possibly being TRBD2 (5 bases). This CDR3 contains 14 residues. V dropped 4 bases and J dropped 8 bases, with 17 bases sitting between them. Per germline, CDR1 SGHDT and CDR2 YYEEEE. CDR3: CASSLGLQAGTQYF. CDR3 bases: TGTGCCAGCAGCCTGGGCCTTCAGGCGGGTACGCAGTATTTT.

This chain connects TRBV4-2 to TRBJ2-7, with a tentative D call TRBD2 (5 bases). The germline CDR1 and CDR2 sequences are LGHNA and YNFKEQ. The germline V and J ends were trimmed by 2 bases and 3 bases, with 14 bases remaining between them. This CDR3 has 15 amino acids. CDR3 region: CASSQREGLLYEQYF. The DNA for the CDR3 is TGTGCCAGCAGCCAACGTGAGGGATTGCTCTACGAGCAGTACTTC.

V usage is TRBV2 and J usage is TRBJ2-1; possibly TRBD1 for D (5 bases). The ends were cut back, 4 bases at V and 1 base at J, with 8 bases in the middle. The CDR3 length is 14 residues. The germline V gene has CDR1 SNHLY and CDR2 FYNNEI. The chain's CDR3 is CASSGRVSYNEQFF. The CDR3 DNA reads TGTGCCAGCAGTGGCAGGGTTTCCTACAATGAGCAGTTCTTC.

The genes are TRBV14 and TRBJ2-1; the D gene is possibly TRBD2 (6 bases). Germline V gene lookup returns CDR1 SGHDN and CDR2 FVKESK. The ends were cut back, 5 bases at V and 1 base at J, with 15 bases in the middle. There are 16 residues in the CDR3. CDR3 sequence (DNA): TGTGCCAGCAGCTACCTTAGCGGATTTTCCTACAATGAGCAGTTCTTC. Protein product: CASSYLSGFSYNEQFF.

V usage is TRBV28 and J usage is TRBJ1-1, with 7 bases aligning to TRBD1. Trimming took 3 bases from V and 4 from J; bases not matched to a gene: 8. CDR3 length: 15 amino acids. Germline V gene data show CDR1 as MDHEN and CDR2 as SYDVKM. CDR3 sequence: CASSFQGQSGTEAFF. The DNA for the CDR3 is TGTGCCAGCAGTTTTCAGGGACAGTCGGGCACTGAAGCTTTCTTT.

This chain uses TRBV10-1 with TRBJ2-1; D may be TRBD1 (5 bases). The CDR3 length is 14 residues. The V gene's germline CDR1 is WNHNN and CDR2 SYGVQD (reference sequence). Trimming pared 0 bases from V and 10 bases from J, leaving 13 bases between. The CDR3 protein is CASSESFGAEEQFF. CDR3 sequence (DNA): TGCGCCAGCAGTGAGTCTTTTGGGGCAGAAGAGCAGTTCTTC.

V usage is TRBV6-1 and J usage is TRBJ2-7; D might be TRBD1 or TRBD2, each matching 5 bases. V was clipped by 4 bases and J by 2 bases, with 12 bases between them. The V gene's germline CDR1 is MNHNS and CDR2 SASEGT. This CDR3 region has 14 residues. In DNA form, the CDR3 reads TGTGCCAGCAGTGCCCGGGACGGTACCTACGAGCAGTACTTC. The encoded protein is CASSARDGTYEQYF.

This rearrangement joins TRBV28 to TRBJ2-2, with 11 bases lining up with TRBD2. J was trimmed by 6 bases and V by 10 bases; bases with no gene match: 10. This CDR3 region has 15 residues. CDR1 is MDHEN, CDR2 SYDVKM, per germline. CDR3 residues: CATEPRLAGSGELFF. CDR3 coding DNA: TGTGCCACCGAACCTCGACTAGCGGGGTCCGGGGAGCTGTTTTTT. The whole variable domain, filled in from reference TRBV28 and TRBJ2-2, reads DVKVTQSSRYLVKRTGEKVFLECVQDMDHENMFWYRQDPGLGLRLIYFSYDVKMKEKGDIPEGYSVSREKKERFSLILESASTNQTSMYLCATEPRLAGSGELFFGEGSRLTVL.

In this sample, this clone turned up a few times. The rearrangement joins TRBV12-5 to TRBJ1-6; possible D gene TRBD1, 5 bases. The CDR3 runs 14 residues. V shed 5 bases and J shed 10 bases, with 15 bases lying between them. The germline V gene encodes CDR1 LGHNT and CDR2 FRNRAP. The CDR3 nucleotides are TGTGCTAGTGGTACCGGGGCGGGAGGGTCACCCCTCCACTTT. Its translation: CASGTGAGGSPLHF. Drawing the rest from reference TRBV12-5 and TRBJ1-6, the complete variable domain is DARVTQTPRHKVTEMGQEVTMRCQPILGHNTVFWYRQTMMQGLELLAYFRNRAPLDDSGMPKDRFSAEMPDATLATLKIQPSEPRDSAVYFCASGTGAGGSPLHFGNGTRLTVT.

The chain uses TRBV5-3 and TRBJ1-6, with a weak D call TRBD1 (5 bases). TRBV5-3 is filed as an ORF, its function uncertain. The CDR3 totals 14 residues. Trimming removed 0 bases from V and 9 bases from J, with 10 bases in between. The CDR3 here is CARSLDGARSPLHF. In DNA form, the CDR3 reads TGTGCCAGAAGCTTGGATGGGGCCCGTTCACCCCTCCACTTT.

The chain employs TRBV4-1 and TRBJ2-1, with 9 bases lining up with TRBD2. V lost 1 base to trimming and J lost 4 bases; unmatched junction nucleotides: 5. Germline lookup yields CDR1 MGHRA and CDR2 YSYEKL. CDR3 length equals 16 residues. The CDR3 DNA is TGCGCCAGCAGCCAAGGGGCGGGGGGGGCTTACAATGAGCAGTTCTTC. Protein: CASSQGAGGAYNEQFF.

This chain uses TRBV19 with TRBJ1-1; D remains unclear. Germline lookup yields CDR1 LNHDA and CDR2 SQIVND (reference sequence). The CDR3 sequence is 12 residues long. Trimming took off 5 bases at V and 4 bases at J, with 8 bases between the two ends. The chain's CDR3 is CASSSGSTEAFF. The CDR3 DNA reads TGTGCCAGTAGTTCCGGGTCCACTGAAGCTTTCTTT.

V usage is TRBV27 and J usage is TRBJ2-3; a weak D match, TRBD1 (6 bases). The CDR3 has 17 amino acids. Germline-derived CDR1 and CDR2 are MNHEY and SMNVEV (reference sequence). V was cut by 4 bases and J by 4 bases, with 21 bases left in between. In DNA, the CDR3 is TGTGCCAGCAGTTCTAACAGGGTAGGAGGTTGGGCAGATACGCAGTATTTT. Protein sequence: CASSSNRVGGWADTQYF.

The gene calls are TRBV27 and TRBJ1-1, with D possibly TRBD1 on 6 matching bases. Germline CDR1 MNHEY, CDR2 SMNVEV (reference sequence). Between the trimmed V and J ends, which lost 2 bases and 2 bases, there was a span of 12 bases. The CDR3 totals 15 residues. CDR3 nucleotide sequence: TGTGCCAGCAGTTTAGGTGGAGGGGGAAACACTGAAGCTTTCTTT. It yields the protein CASSLGGGGNTEAFF.

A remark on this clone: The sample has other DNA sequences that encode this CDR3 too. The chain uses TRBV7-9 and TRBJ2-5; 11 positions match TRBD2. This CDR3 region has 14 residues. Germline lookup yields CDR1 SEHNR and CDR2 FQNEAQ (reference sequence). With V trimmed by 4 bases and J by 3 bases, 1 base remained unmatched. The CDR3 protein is CASSSLAGEETQYF. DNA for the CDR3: TGTGCCAGCAGCTCACTAGCGGGAGAAGAGACCCAGTACTTC. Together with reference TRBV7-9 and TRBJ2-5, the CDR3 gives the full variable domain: DTGVSQNPRHKITKRGQNVTFRCDPISEHNRLYWYRQTLGQGPEFLTYFQNEAQLEKSRLLSDRFSAERPKGSFSTLEIQRTEQGDSAMYLCASSSLAGEETQYFGPGTRLLVL.

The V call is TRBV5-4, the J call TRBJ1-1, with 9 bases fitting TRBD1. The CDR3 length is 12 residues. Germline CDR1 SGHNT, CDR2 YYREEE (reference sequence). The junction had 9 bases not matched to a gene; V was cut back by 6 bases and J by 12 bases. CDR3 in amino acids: CASTTGGIGTFF. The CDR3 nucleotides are TGTGCCAGCACTACAGGGGGCATTGGAACTTTCTTT.

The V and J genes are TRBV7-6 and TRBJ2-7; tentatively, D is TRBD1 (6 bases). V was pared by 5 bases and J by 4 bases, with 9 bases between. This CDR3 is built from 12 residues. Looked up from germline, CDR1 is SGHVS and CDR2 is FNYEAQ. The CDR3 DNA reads TGTGCCAGCAGCCAAACAGGGTACGAGCAGTACTTC. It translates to CASSQTGYEQYF.